The 29 T cell receptor beta chains below come from one sample, sequenced in a study of T cell repertoires in cytomegalovirus infection (dated 2019 in TCRdb). The sequencer was an Illumina HiSeq 1500. TCRdb passed the public sequencing reads through fastp at Q25 and MiXCR, retaining productive beta sequences. Rows matching on CDR3 protein sequence are summarized as one entry with the most common DNA and genes. The sample table shows 250,000 to 400,000 distinct CDR3 sequences, and roughly 25% are seen once. The top ten clonotypes cover 10% to 15% of the sample. Antigens of these TCRs are unknown. The sample's treatment or condition label, in plain terms: in vitro stimulation with specific CMV peptide epitopes to enrich CMV-specific T cells. This specimen consisted of cultured PBMCs, obtained from culture after CMV antigen stimulation. The receptors shown here come from a human donor in good health (CMV status not recorded). Some clones in this sample may be carry-over from other donors' samples.

The CDR3 DNA follows: TGTGCCAGCAGTGAAGGTGGACTAGCACTTAGCACAGATACGCAGTATTTT. Translation gives CASSEGGLALSTDTQYF. The chain employs TRBV6-1 and TRBJ2-3, with 8 bases that match TRBD2. The junction had 6 bases not matched to a gene; V was cut back by 1 base and J by 0 bases. The CDR3 runs to 17 residues. Germline assignment: CDR1 MNHNS and CDR2 SASEGT.

This clonotype was seen more than once but under ten times. This chain links TRBV5-4 with TRBJ2-5; 7 nucleotides align to TRBD2. The V segment lost 5 bases and the J segment 5 bases; nucleotides outside the gene matches: 6. Per germline, CDR1 SGHNT and CDR2 YYREEE (reference sequence). This CDR3 comprises 13 residues. The chain's CDR3 is CASRERDGETQYF. The CDR3 coding sequence is TGTGCCAGCAGAGAGCGGGACGGGGAGACCCAGTACTTC.

The gene calls are TRBV30 and TRBJ1-1; the D is unclear. From germline, CDR1 is GTSNPN and CDR2 SVGIG (reference sequence). The CDR3 has 10 amino acids. Trimming stripped 1 base from V and 4 bases from J, with 1 base between. The CDR3 reads CAWSGTEAFF. The CDR3 region has the DNA TGTGCCTGGAGTGGCACTGAAGCTTTCTTT.

In its sample, this clonotype was seen many times. V is TRBV19 and J is TRBJ2-5, with D perhaps TRBD2 (5 bases). This CDR3 is 15 amino acids long. V was clipped by 4 bases and J by 1 base, with 13 bases between them. Germline V gene sequence: CDR1 LNHDA, CDR2 SQIVND (reference sequence). The CDR3, as DNA: TGTGCCAGTAGTACGGTGGGAGAAGGCCAAGAGACCCAGTACTTC. Protein product: CASSTVGEGQETQYF.

This clonotype was found many times. This chain joins TRBV6-2 or TRBV6-3 and TRBJ1-5, with D uncertain. The CDR3 runs 16 residues. V lost 2 bases, J lost 0 bases, and 11 bases lay in between. The germline V gene has CDR1 MNHEY and CDR2 SVGEGT. CDR3 DNA sequence: TGTGCCAGCAGTTACACGGGCCAGTATAGCAATCAGCCCCAGCATTTT. Its protein product is CASSYTGQYSNQPQHF.

The chain is built from TRBV3-1 and TRBJ2-7, with 12 bases fitting TRBD2. This CDR3 has 15 amino acids. Trimming took 3 bases from V and 5 from J; bases not matched to a gene: 5. From germline, CDR1 is LGHDT and CDR2 YNNKEL (reference sequence). CDR3 sequence: CASSHWTSGMDEQYF. The CDR3 DNA sequence: TGTGCCAGCAGCCATTGGACTAGCGGGATGGACGAGCAGTACTTC.

V usage is TRBV7-3 and J usage is TRBJ2-4, with TRBD1 identical over 9 bases. The CDR3 runs to 16 residues. Looked up from germline, CDR1 is SGHTA and CDR2 is FQGTGA. The V and J ends lost 5 bases and 4 bases, in that order; junction bases with no gene match: 9. The CDR3 DNA follows: TGTGCCAGCAGCCCCACGGGACAGGGCAAGAAAAACATTCAGTACTTC. The encoded protein is CASSPTGQGKKNIQYF.

This chain joins TRBV2 and TRBJ2-1; no clear D. Germline assignment: CDR1 SNHLY and CDR2 FYNNEI. Trimming stripped 6 bases from V and 5 bases from J, with 8 bases between. The CDR3 extends over 12 amino acids. The chain's CDR3 is CASSQDHNEQFF. CDR3 coding DNA: TGTGCCAGCAGCCAAGACCACAATGAGCAGTTCTTC.

This clonotype has more than one count but fewer than ten. The chain has TRBV27 and TRBJ2-6; D remains ambiguous. The ends were cut back, 5 bases at V and 0 bases at J, with 8 bases in the middle. The CDR3 runs to 15 residues. The germline V gene has CDR1 MNHEY and CDR2 SMNVEV (reference sequence). CDR3 coding DNA: TGTGCCAGCAGTCCGGATATCTCTGGGGCCAACGTCCTGACTTTC. This translates into CASSPDISGANVLTF. The whole variable domain, filled in from reference TRBV27 and TRBJ2-6, reads EAQVTQNPRYLITVTGKKLTVTCSQNMNHEYMSWYRQDPGLGLRQIYYSMNVEVTDKGDVPEGYKVSRKEKRNFPLILESPSPNQTSLYFCASSPDISGANVLTFGAGSRLTVL.

There are many counts of this clonotype. The chain has TRBV7-6 and TRBJ1-5; 10 bases map to TRBD1. V lost 3 bases and J lost 6; bases outside the gene matches: 2. The CDR3 runs 14 residues. CDR1 and CDR2 (germline): SGHVS, FNYEAQ. The CDR3 DNA follows: TGTGCCAGCAGCTTGGGGACAGGGGCTCAGCCCCAGCATTTT. Amino acid sequence: CASSLGTGAQPQHF.

This clonotype was counted ten times or more. The chain employs TRBV7-2 and TRBJ2-2; D may be TRBD2 (6 bases). The CDR3 consists of 18 residues. The germline V gene encodes CDR1 SGHTA and CDR2 FQGNSA. The CDR3 DNA reads as TGTGGGACGACTCGTTGGATGGGGGACTTATCGAACACCGGGGAGCTGTTTTTT. Amino acids: CGTTRWMGDLSNTGELFF. Full variable domain (rest looked up from reference TRBV7-2 and TRBJ2-2): GAGVSQSPSNKVTEKGKDVELRCDPISGHTALYWYRQSLGQGLEFLIYFQGNSAPDKSGLPSDRFSAERTGGSVSTLTIQRTQQEDSAVYLCGTTRWMGDLSNTGELFFGEGSRLTVL.

The rearrangement uses TRBV7-9 and TRBJ2-1; TRBD2 might be the D (5 bases). The CDR3 is 16 amino acids. Looked up from germline, CDR1 is SEHNR and CDR2 is FQNEAQ (reference sequence). The ends were cut back, 5 bases at V and 2 bases at J, with 16 bases in the middle. The CDR3 is CASSPLGVGPYNEQFF. CDR3 nucleotides: TGTGCCAGCAGCCCCCTGGGAGTAGGCCCCTACAATGAGCAGTTCTTC.

This chain joins TRBV20-1 and TRBJ2-5; no firm D call. The V end was cut by 5 bases, the J end by 0 bases, with 16 bases between. The CDR3 totals 15 residues. CDR1 DFQATT and CDR2 SNEGSKA come from the germline V gene (reference sequence). The CDR3 is CSALTSLGYQETQYF. The CDR3 coding sequence is TGCAGTGCTTTGACATCCCTGGGGTACCAAGAGACCCAGTACTTC.

This clonotype came up a few times. The chain combines TRBV4-3 with TRBJ2-5, with 8 bases lining up with TRBD1. CDR1 and CDR2 (germline): LGHNA, YSLEER. Unmatched junction bases numbered 4, after V lost 0 bases and J lost 4 bases. This CDR3 has 15 amino acids. CDR3 region: CASSQDWTGSETQYF. CDR3 sequence (DNA): TGCGCCAGCAGCCAAGATTGGACAGGGTCAGAGACCCAGTACTTC.

This chain connects TRBV19 to TRBJ2-5, with 11 nucleotides matching TRBD2. J lost 4 bases, V lost 7 bases, and 8 bases had no gene match. The CDR3 sequence is 15 residues long. Germline CDR1 is LNHDA and CDR2 is SQIVND (reference sequence). The CDR3 spells CASTKLAGVRETQYF. CDR3 in DNA: TGTGCCAGTACCAAACTAGCGGGAGTAAGAGAGACCCAGTACTTC.

This chain joins TRBV10-3 and TRBJ2-7, with TRBD2 identical over 7 bases. V lost 11 bases to trimming and J lost 0 bases; unmatched junction nucleotides: 7. CDR3 length: 13 amino acids. In germline, CDR1 is ENHRY, CDR2 SYGVKD. For the CDR3, the DNA is TGTGCCTCGAAAGCGGGATCCTCCTACGAGCAGTACTTC. This gives the protein CASKAGSSYEQYF.

This chain joins TRBV4-3 and TRBJ1-6; D gene ambiguous. V was clipped by 0 bases and J by 9 bases, with 3 bases between them. The CDR3 is 12 amino acids. Germline V gives CDR1 LGHNA, CDR2 YSLEER. The CDR3 DNA sequence: TGCGCCAGCAGCCAAGATTCTTCACCCCTCCACTTT. Translating gives CASSQDSSPLHF.

This chain joins TRBV12-3 or TRBV12-4 and TRBJ2-5; D call uncertain. The CDR3 has 13 residues. V lost 3 bases, J lost 4 bases, and 9 bases lay in between. CDR3 nucleotides: TGTGCCAGCAGTTTCCTGGTGCGAGAGACCCAGTACTTC. Its translation is CASSFLVRETQYF.

V usage is TRBV12-3 or TRBV12-4 and J usage is TRBJ1-5; the D gene is possibly TRBD1 (5 bases). The CDR3 loop spans 15 amino acids. Trimming removed 6 bases from V and 3 bases from J, with 15 bases in between. CDR3 amino acids: CASSSLVGVNQPQHF. CDR3 bases: TGTGCCAGCAGCTCCCTGGTAGGGGTCAATCAGCCCCAGCATTTT.

The chain combines TRBV5-1 with TRBJ1-1; TRBD1 agrees at 7 bases. V shed 4 bases and J 4 bases; nucleotides not matched to a gene: 10. This CDR3 is 15 amino acids long. Germline V gene lookup returns CDR1 SGHRS and CDR2 YFSETQ. In nucleotides, the CDR3 is TGCGCCAGCAGCCCACCTCGACAGGGCGGCACTGAAGCTTTCTTT. It codes for CASSPPRQGGTEAFF.

In this sample, this clonotype turned up many times. V and J are TRBV7-8 and TRBJ2-3, with TRBD2 identical over 15 bases. Losses at the gene ends were 4 bases for V and 6 bases for J; bases not matched to a gene: 2. The CDR3 consists of 15 residues. Germline lookup yields CDR1 SGHVS and CDR2 FQNEAQ. The CDR3 is CASSWTSGRADTQYF. The CDR3 DNA is TGTGCCAGCAGCTGGACTAGCGGGAGGGCTGATACGCAGTATTTT.

This clonotype was seen repeatedly, ten times or more. V and J are TRBV7-9 and TRBJ1-2; 10 nucleotides agree with TRBD1. Unmatched junction bases numbered 4, after V lost 5 bases and J lost 7 bases. Germline V gives CDR1 SEHNR, CDR2 FQNEAQ (reference sequence). The CDR3 extends over 13 amino acids. CDR3 region: CASSPTGGCGYTF. The CDR3 DNA follows: TGTGCCAGCAGCCCGACAGGGGGCTGTGGCTACACCTTC. Looking up the rest from reference TRBV7-9 and TRBJ1-2 gives the full variable domain: DTGVSQNPRHKITKRGQNVTFRCDPISEHNRLYWYRQTLGQGPEFLTYFQNEAQLEKSRLLSDRFSAERPKGSFSTLEIQRTEQGDSAMYLCASSPTGGCGYTFGSGTRLTVV.

The chain couples TRBV6-2 or TRBV6-3 to TRBJ1-5, with a tentative D call TRBD1 (5 bases). This CDR3 comprises 16 residues. Germline-derived CDR1 and CDR2 are MNHEY and SVGEGT. Trimming took 0 bases from V and 3 from J, leaving 12 bases between them. CDR3 sequence (DNA): TGTGCCAGCAGTTACTCGGGAGGGGTGGCCAATCAGCCCCAGCATTTT. Protein sequence: CASSYSGGVANQPQHF.

The chain is built from TRBV12-3 or TRBV12-4 and TRBJ2-5, with D tentatively TRBD2 (6 bases). The CDR3 consists of 15 residues. The germline V and J ends were trimmed by 7 bases and 3 bases, with 18 bases remaining between them. CDR3 in amino acids: CASTRAGWGEETQYF. The DNA for the CDR3 is TGTGCCAGCACTAGGGCGGGATGGGGTGAAGAGACCCAGTACTTC.

V is TRBV19 and J is TRBJ1-3; 7 bases align to TRBD1. J was trimmed by 0 bases and V by 3 bases; bases with no gene match: 8. This CDR3 region has 17 residues. Germline V CDR1 and CDR2: LNHDA, SQIVND (reference sequence). The CDR3 region has the DNA TGTGCCAGTAGTATTACCGCGACAGGGAGCTCTGGAAACACCATATATTTT. Its protein product is CASSITATGSSGNTIYF.

J is TRBJ1-2 and V is TRBV6-1, with TRBD1 as a possible D gene (6 bases). This CDR3 is 16 amino acids long. The germline gives CDR1 MNHNS, CDR2 SASEGT. Deletions cut 7 bases from V and 4 bases from J, with 22 bases between. The CDR3 region is CASIQYAPQGPYGYTF. The CDR3 DNA sequence: TGTGCCAGCATTCAATATGCCCCACAGGGCCCCTATGGCTACACCTTC.

The chain is built from TRBV5-5 and TRBJ2-1; no clear D. This CDR3 has 13 residues. The V end lost 0 bases, the J end lost 5 bases, and 6 bases lay between the germline ends. CDR1 is SGHKS, CDR2 YYEKEE, per germline (reference sequence). Here the CDR3 DNA reads TGTGCCAGCAGCTTGGACTACAACAATGAGCAGTTCTTC. This translates into CASSLDYNNEQFF.

In its sample, this clonotype was seen a few times. The chain recombines TRBV2 with TRBJ2-7; D perhaps matches TRBD2 (6 bases). The ends were cut back, 6 bases at V and 2 bases at J, with 8 bases in the middle. In germline, CDR1 is SNHLY, CDR2 FYNNEI. The CDR3 has 12 residues. The CDR3 DNA reads as TGTGCCAGCAGAGGACTAACCTACGAGCAGTACTTC. It is translated as CASRGLTYEQYF.

The chain uses TRBV4-1 and TRBJ2-7, with 10 bases matching TRBD2. The CDR3 is made up of 14 amino acids. The ends lost 6 bases at V and 6 bases at J; junction bases unmatched: 8. CDR1 is MGHRA, CDR2 YSYEKL, per germline. The CDR3 is CASRALAGVGEQYF. In nucleotides, the CDR3 is TGCGCCAGCAGGGCCCTAGCGGGGGTCGGCGAGCAGTACTTC.